These 30 T cell receptor beta chains were sequenced from one sample in a study of T cells in Graves' hyperthyroidism and ophthalmopathy. The source material, RNA transcripts, was used to amplify TCR beta CDR3 regions. Using the HTBI primer set, a first-round RT-PCR was run on the TCR CDR3. TCRdb reprocessed the multiplex PCR reads via MiXCR and lists one record per CDR3 protein. Here the sample spans fewer than 600,000 distinct CDR3 sequences, 11% to 15% being singletons. The sample consisted of blood. Source of these receptors: a woman aged 40 to 50 with Graves' hyperthyroidism.

The chain recombines TRBV9 with TRBJ2-1, with D possibly matching TRBD2 (5 bases). The germline V gene encodes CDR1 SGDLS and CDR2 YYNGEE. The CDR3 spans 15 residues. Deletions cut 0 bases from V and 5 bases from J, with 12 bases between. CDR3 nucleotide sequence: TGTGCCAGCAGCGTAGCTCCGGGAAGTAACAATGAGCAGTTCTTC. Translated: CASSVAPGSNNEQFF.

As for this clonotype: One end of the junction is discordant with germline, which a read error may explain. This rearrangement joins TRBV25-1 to TRBJ1-5, with TRBD1 matching 7 bases. CDR1 is MGHDK and CDR2 is SYGVNS in the germline V gene. The CDR3 totals 19 residues. The CDR3, as DNA: TGTGCCAGCAGTGAATGTAAGGGGGCCGTTTCCTACTACAATCGGCCCCAGCATTTT. Translated, it gives CASSECKGAVSYYNRPQHF.

This clonotype was counted at least ten times. The chain is built from TRBV28 and TRBJ1-1; maybe TRBD1 (6 bases). Germline values: CDR1 MDHEN, CDR2 SYDVKM. Trimming shortened V by 2 bases and J by 4 bases, and 17 bases separated the two germline ends. The CDR3 totals 16 residues. This CDR3 is CASSLRASGAVTEAFF. The DNA for the CDR3 is TGTGCCAGCAGTTTACGTGCATCGGGGGCCGTCACTGAAGCTTTCTTT.

V is TRBV15 and J is TRBJ1-1, with no clear D. The CDR3 length is 15 residues. Per the germline V gene, CDR1 is LNHNV and CDR2 is YYDKDF (reference sequence). Trimming stripped 1 base from V and 1 base from J, with 10 bases between. The CDR3: CATSRVRERNTEAFF. The CDR3 nucleotides read TGTGCCACCAGCAGAGTTCGAGAGAGGAACACTGAAGCTTTCTTT. The entire variable domain, with the rest obtained from reference TRBV15 and TRBJ1-1, is as follows: DAMVIQNPRYQVTQFGKPVTLSCSQTLNHNVMYWYQQKSSQAPKLLFHYYDKDFNNEADTPDNFQSRRPNTSFCFLDIRSPGLGDTAMYLCATSRVRERNTEAFFGQGTRLTVV.

This clonotype was detected ten times or more. The chain has TRBV28 and TRBJ2-3; 8 bases are shared with TRBD2. Germline V gives CDR1 MDHEN, CDR2 SYDVKM. CDR3 length: 15 residues. The trim removed 2 bases at V and 2 bases at J, leaving 3 bases unmatched. The DNA for the CDR3 is TGTGCCAGCAGTTTAAGCGGGAGAGACACAGATACGCAGTATTTT. It yields the protein CASSLSGRDTDTQYF.

This clonotype was observed many times. This rearrangement joins TRBV5-1 to TRBJ2-3; unclear D gene. Trimming shortened V by 1 base and J by 4 bases, and 16 bases separated the two germline ends. Germline CDR1 reads SGHRS; CDR2 reads YFSETQ. The CDR3 sequence is 16 residues long. CDR3 sequence reads: CASSLMGLLFPDTQYF. In nucleotides, the CDR3 is TGCGCCAGCAGCTTGATGGGGTTGCTGTTCCCAGATACGCAGTATTTT.

This clonotype was counted many times. The J gene is TRBJ2-7, the V gene TRBV7-8; 11 nucleotides match TRBD2. The CDR3 loop spans 15 amino acids. V was clipped by 3 bases and J by 3 bases; unmatched bases: 4. Germline V lookup: CDR1 SGHVS, CDR2 FQNEAQ. DNA of the CDR3: TGTGCCAGCAGCTTGAGTCTAGCGGGGGGCTACGAGCAGTACTTC. Its translation: CASSLSLAGGYEQYF.

There are many counts of this clonotype. The V and J genes are TRBV12-3 or TRBV12-4 and TRBJ1-3, with D possibly being TRBD1 (6 bases). V was shortened by 4 bases and J by 3 bases, with 10 bases between the two germline ends. This CDR3 is 14 amino acids long. CDR3 bases: TGTGCCAGCAGTTCAACAGGGTTTGGAAACACCATATATTTT. It encodes CASSSTGFGNTIYF.

This clonotype was seen many times. V usage is TRBV5-1 and J usage is TRBJ2-3; 7 positions agree with TRBD2. Germline CDR1 reads SGHRS; CDR2 reads YFSETQ. The CDR3 runs to 16 residues. Trimming removed 1 base from V and 0 bases from J; junction bases left unmatched: 5. This chain's CDR3 is CASSLNGRSSTDTQYF. In DNA, the CDR3 is TGCGCCAGCAGCTTGAACGGGAGGTCTAGCACAGATACGCAGTATTTT.

This clonotype has a count of ten or more. The rearrangement joins TRBV28 to TRBJ2-6; D not certain. The V end lost 3 bases, the J end lost 0 bases, and 12 bases lay between the germline ends. The length of the CDR3 is 17 residues. Germline CDR1 MDHEN, CDR2 SYDVKM. As DNA, the CDR3 is TGTGCCAGCAGTTTGCCCTCCCTGGTCTCTGGGGCCAACGTCCTGACTTTC. Its protein product is CASSLPSLVSGANVLTF.

About this clonotype: Since a much larger clone is just one base distant, this may be a read error. The V gene is TRBV11-1, the J gene TRBJ2-7; 8 bases are shared with TRBD1. Germline lookup yields CDR1 SGHAT and CDR2 FQDESV (reference sequence). CDR3 size: 14 residues. The DNA for the CDR3 is TGTGCCAGCAGCTTCTACAGGGGGTCCTACGATCAGTACTTC. This codes for CASSFYRGSYDQYF.

This clonotype showed up just a few times. The chain uses TRBV5-1 and TRBJ2-1, with D tentatively TRBD2 (6 bases). The CDR3 loop spans 14 amino acids. Germline CDR1 SGHRS, CDR2 YFSETQ. Between the trimmed V and J ends, which lost 4 bases and 7 bases, there was a span of 15 bases. The DNA for the CDR3 is TGCGCCAGCAGCAAGGAGGGGAAGGCTAATGAGCAGTTCTTC. The encoded protein is CASSKEGKANEQFF.

At least ten counts were recorded for this clonotype. The chain joins TRBV20-1 to TRBJ2-3; tentatively, D is TRBD1 (6 bases). This CDR3 has 15 amino acids. Germline lookup yields CDR1 DFQATT and CDR2 SNEGSKA (reference sequence). V gave up 4 bases and J gave up 0 bases, with 14 bases separating them. CDR3 in amino acids: CSAIADRSSTDTQYF. The CDR3 DNA follows: TGCAGTGCTATCGCCGACAGGTCTAGCACAGATACGCAGTATTTT.

In its sample, this clonotype was seen a few times. V and J are TRBV13 and TRBJ2-5; perhaps TRBD2 as D (6 bases). Germline V gene lookup returns CDR1 PRHDT and CDR2 FYEKMQ (reference sequence). The CDR3 consists of 14 residues. Trimming cost V 5 bases and J 1 base, with 11 bases left between them. The CDR3 reads CASSIGTRQETQYF. The CDR3 nucleotides are TGTGCCAGCAGCATCGGGACTCGCCAAGAGACCCAGTACTTC.

V gene TRBV28 combines with J gene TRBJ2-3, with D perhaps given as TRBD1 or TRBD2 (5 bases each). The CDR3 extends over 14 amino acids. V lost 5 bases to trimming and J lost 4 bases, with 13 bases between them. The germline V gene has CDR1 MDHEN and CDR2 SYDVKM. The CDR3 coding sequence is TGTGCCAGCAGTCGTTGGGGGTCAGCAGATACGCAGTATTTT. Translated: CASSRWGSADTQYF.

CDR3 nucleotide sequence: TGTGCCAGCAGTAATTCCCCGACGGTGTCGACCTATGGCTACACCTTC. It yields the protein CASSNSPTVSTYGYTF. V and J are TRBV6-1 and TRBJ1-2; no clear D gene. V was clipped by 5 bases and J by 4 bases, with 20 bases between them. The CDR3 contains 16 residues. CDR1 and CDR2 from the germline V gene are MNHNS and SASEGT.

This clonotype was picked up a small number of times. The chain combines TRBV6-1 with TRBJ2-1; 7 bases are shared with TRBD1. The trim removed 5 bases at V and 7 bases at J, leaving 8 bases unmatched. Germline V lookup: CDR1 MNHNS, CDR2 SASEGT. This CDR3 spans 14 amino acids. CDR3 sequence (DNA): TGTGCCAGCAGTTTAACAGGGGTACGGAATGAGCAGTTCTTC. Its protein product is CASSLTGVRNEQFF.

In this sample, this clonotype turned up many times. The J gene is TRBJ2-7, the V gene TRBV20-1, with D perhaps TRBD1 or TRBD2 (5 bases each). The CDR3 runs to 13 residues. The V gene's germline CDR1 is DFQATT and CDR2 SNEGSKA (reference sequence). V was pared by 1 base and J by 2 bases, with 9 bases between. The CDR3 DNA is TGCAGTGCTAGAGCACCGGGGCCCTACGAGCAGTACTTC. Amino acid sequence: CSARAPGPYEQYF.

This chain connects TRBV7-6 to TRBJ2-1; possible D gene TRBD2, 6 bases. There are 16 residues in the CDR3. V lost 5 bases, J lost 8 bases, and 22 bases lay in between. Germline V gives CDR1 SGHVS, CDR2 FNYEAQ. The CDR3 DNA is TGTGCCAGCAGCCTCGGGACTCCCCCGGTTGGGGATGAGCAGTTCTTC. It translates to CASSLGTPPVGDEQFF.

Comments on this clonotype: The junction does not match germline at one end; this may be a read error. CDR3 nucleotide sequence: TGCGCCAGTCACCGGGGCCTGGACCGGGGTCAGCCCCAGCATTTT. Its protein is CASHRGLDRGQPQHF. This chain uses TRBV6-8 with TRBJ1-5; possibly TRBD1 for D (5 bases). The CDR3 totals 15 residues. CDR1 MNHGY and CDR2 SAAAGT come from the germline V gene.

The chain carries TRBV4-1 and TRBJ2-5, with D perhaps being TRBD1 or TRBD2 (5 bases each). This CDR3 has 15 residues. V lost 4 bases, J lost 4 bases, and 16 bases lay in between. Germline V gives CDR1 MGHRA, CDR2 YSYEKL. The CDR3 sequence is CASSREDRDPETQYF. The CDR3 DNA reads as TGCGCCAGCAGCCGAGAGGACCGGGACCCAGAGACCCAGTACTTC.

This clonotype was counted ten times or more. The rearrangement joins TRBV28 to TRBJ2-1, with D possibly being TRBD2 (6 bases). This CDR3 has 18 residues. V was pared by 5 bases and J by 0 bases, with 20 bases between. Germline CDR1 MDHEN, CDR2 SYDVKM. The DNA of the CDR3 is TGTGCCAGCAGTCCATTGGGACTTACCTATAGCTCCTACAATGAGCAGTTCTTC. Protein: CASSPLGLTYSSYNEQFF.

The J gene is TRBJ2-5, the V gene TRBV27; a weak D match, TRBD2 (6 bases). The CDR3 is 16 residues long. V lost 8 bases and J lost 5, with 24 bases in between. Looked up from germline, CDR1 is MNHEY and CDR2 is SMNVEV (reference sequence). The DNA of the CDR3 is TGTGCCAGCGGTAGCCTGGGACTCCCAGGGAGGGAGACCCAGTACTTC. Protein: CASGSLGLPGRETQYF.

This clonotype was recorded many times. This chain connects TRBV28 to TRBJ1-2; no firm D call. From germline, CDR1 is MDHEN and CDR2 SYDVKM. The CDR3 consists of 14 residues. Deletions cut 2 bases from V and 1 base from J, with 8 bases between. DNA of the CDR3: TGTGCCAGCAGTTTACGGGTCAGTAACTATGGCTACACCTTC. This encodes CASSLRVSNYGYTF.

This clonotype has only a few counts. This chain joins TRBV19 and TRBJ1-1, with D possibly TRBD1 on 5 matching bases. Germline V gene data show CDR1 as LNHDA and CDR2 as SQIVND (reference sequence). Trimming stripped 7 bases from V and 4 bases from J, with 13 bases between. CDR3 size: 13 residues. The CDR3 DNA reads as TGTGCCAGTACCCCGCGGGGGGTCACTGAAGCTTTCTTT. This encodes CASTPRGVTEAFF. Full variable domain (remainder filled in from reference TRBV19 and TRBJ1-1): DGGITQSPKYLFRKEGQNVTLSCEQNLNHDAMYWYRQDPGQGLRLIYYSQIVNDFQKGDIAEGYSVSREKKESFPLTVTSAQKNPTAFYLCASTPRGVTEAFFGQGTRLTVV.

This clonotype was detected ten times or more. This chain joins TRBV3-1 and TRBJ2-5, with 9 bases lining up with TRBD2. The V gene end was trimmed by 1 base and the J gene end by 1 base; junction bases not matched to a gene: 1. CDR1 is LGHDT and CDR2 is YNNKEL in the germline V gene (reference sequence). CDR3 length: 15 amino acids. As DNA, the CDR3 is TGTGCCAGCAGCCAAGGGGGACTAGCCCAAGAGACCCAGTACTTC. Protein: CASSQGGLAQETQYF.

There are a few counts of this clonotype. The rearrangement joins TRBV3-1 to TRBJ1-1; TRBD1 is a possible D gene (6 bases). The CDR3 runs to 15 residues. CDR1 and CDR2 (germline): LGHDT, YNNKEL (reference sequence). Trimming took 4 bases from V and 5 from J, leaving 17 bases between them. The CDR3 here is CASSPGGGSRTEAFF. The CDR3 region has the DNA TGTGCCAGCAGCCCCGGGGGCGGGAGTAGGACTGAAGCTTTCTTT.

This clonotype was seen more than once but under ten times. The V gene is TRBV7-9, the J gene TRBJ2-1; 10 bases match TRBD2. In germline, CDR1 is SEHNR, CDR2 FQNEAQ (reference sequence). The length of the CDR3 is 14 residues. The junction had 8 bases not matched to a gene; V was cut back by 6 bases and J by 9 bases. The chain's CDR3 is CASSVSGRAREQFF. The CDR3 coding sequence is TGTGCCAGCAGTGTAAGCGGGAGGGCCCGTGAGCAGTTCTTC.

In this sample, this clonotype turned up many times. This chain uses TRBV9 with TRBJ2-5; the D gene is possibly TRBD2 (5 bases). CDR1 and CDR2 from the germline V gene are SGDLS and YYNGEE. Deletions cut 0 bases from V and 5 bases from J, with 14 bases between. CDR3 length: 15 residues. Here the CDR3 DNA reads TGTGCCAGCAGCGTAGGAAGGACCGGCGGGGAGACCCAGTACTTC. Translating gives CASSVGRTGGETQYF.

In this sample, this clonotype turned up many times. The chain has TRBV12-3 or TRBV12-4 and TRBJ2-7, with TRBD1 matching over 7 bases. This CDR3 region has 13 residues. The J segment lost 4 bases and the V segment lost 7 bases, leaving 7 bases of the junction unmatched. The CDR3, as DNA: TGTGCCAGCACAGACAGGGTTTTTTACGAGCAGTACTTC. Amino acids: CASTDRVFYEQYF.